This T cell receptor (beta chain) was observed in a study of blood T cells in healthy people across ages. Findings and caveats of the study: The CMV status of each donor remained undetermined, and this could have confounded shifts in expanded clonotypes. The lack of PBMC sorting stopped any conclusive naive versus antigen-experienced comparison. The recorded TCR beta diversity per million T cells decreased in a roughly linear manner with age.

It was with a sample-barcoded 5' primer and a J-beta primer mix that a second PCR of roughly 7 to 12 cycles was run. Every sample produced at least 3 million CDR3-containing paired-end reads. Using its own MiXCR run on the 5' RACE reads, TCRdb lists one record per CDR3 protein. Of 850,000 to 1,000,000 distinct CDR3 sequences in the sample, roughly half were seen once. The CDR3 covers 15 residues. Trimming pared 5 bases from V and 6 bases from J, leaving 17 bases between. This clonotype was seen a few times. Its antigen is as yet unknown. The receptor's source is a woman aged 60-75 years in good health. Sequencing input: blood. V usage is TRBV12-3 or TRBV12-4 and J usage is TRBJ2-1, with D possibly matching TRBD2 (6 bases). This chain's CDR3 is CASSERGAASNEQFF. The CDR3 DNA reads as TGTGCCAGCAGTGAACGCGGGGCTGCGTCCAATGAGCAGTTCTTC.